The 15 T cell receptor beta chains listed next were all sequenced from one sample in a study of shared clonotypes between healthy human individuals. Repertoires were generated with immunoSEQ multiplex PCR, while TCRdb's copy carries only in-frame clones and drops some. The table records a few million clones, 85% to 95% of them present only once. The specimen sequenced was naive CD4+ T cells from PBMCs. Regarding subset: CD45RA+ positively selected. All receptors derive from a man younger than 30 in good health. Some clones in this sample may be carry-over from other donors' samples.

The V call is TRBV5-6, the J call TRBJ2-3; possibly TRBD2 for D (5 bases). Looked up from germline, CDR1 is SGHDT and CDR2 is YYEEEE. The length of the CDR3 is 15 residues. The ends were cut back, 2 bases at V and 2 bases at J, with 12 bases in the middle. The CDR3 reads CASSLSKEVTDTQYF. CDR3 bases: TGTGCCAGCAGCTTAAGTAAGGAGGTCACAGATACGCAGTATTTT.

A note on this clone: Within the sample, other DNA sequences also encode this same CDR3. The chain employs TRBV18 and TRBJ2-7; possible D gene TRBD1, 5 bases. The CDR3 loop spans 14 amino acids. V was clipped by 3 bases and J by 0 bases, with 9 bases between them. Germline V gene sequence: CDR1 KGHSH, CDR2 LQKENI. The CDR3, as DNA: TGTGCCAGCTCACCGACAGTGAGCTCCTACGAGCAGTACTTC. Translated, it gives CASSPTVSSYEQYF.

The CDR3 here is CASSPHLGLGTEAFF. In DNA form, the CDR3 reads TGTGCCAGCAGTCCGCACTTGGGGCTGGGGACTGAAGCTTTCTTT. The V gene is TRBV28, the J gene TRBJ1-1; TRBD1 might be the D (5 bases). Germline V CDR1 and CDR2: MDHEN, SYDVKM. V lost 5 bases and J 5 bases, leaving 18 bases between the germline ends. CDR3 length equals 15 residues.

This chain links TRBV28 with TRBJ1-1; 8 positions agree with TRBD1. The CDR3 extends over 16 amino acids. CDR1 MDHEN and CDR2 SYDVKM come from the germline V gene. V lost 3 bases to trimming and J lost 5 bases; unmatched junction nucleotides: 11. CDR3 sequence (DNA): TGTGCCAGCAGTTTGGGCAGGGTCAGGGGGCGAACTGAAGCTTTCTTT. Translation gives CASSLGRVRGRTEAFF.

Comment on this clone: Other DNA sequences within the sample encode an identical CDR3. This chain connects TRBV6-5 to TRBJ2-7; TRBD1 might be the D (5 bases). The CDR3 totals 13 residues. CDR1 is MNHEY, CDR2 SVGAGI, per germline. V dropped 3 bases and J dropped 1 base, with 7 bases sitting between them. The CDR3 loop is CASSYRGSYEQYF. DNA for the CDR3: TGTGCCAGCAGTTATAGGGGATCCTACGAGCAGTACTTC.

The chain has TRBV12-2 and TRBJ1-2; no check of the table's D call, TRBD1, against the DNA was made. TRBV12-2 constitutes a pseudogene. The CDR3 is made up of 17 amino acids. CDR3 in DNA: TGTGCAAGTCGCGAACGCTCGACAGGGGGCGCGGACTATGGCTACACCTTC. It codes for CASRERSTGGADYGYTF.

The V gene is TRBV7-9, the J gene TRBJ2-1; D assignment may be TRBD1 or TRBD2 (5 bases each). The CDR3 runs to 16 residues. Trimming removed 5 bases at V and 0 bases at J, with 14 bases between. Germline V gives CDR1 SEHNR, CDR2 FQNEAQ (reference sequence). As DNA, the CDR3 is TGTGCCAGCAGCCCGGTTACGAGGGGCTCCTACAATGAGCAGTTCTTC. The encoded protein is CASSPVTRGSYNEQFF.

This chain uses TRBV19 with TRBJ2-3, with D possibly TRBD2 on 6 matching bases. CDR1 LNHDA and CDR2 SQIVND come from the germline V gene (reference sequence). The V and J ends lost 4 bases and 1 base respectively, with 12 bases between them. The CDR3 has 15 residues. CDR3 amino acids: CASSSLAAGTDTQYF. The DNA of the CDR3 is TGTGCCAGTAGTAGTTTAGCGGCGGGCACAGATACGCAGTATTTT. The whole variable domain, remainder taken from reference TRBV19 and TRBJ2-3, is DGGITQSPKYLFRKEGQNVTLSCEQNLNHDAMYWYRQDPGQGLRLIYYSQIVNDFQKGDIAEGYSVSREKKESFPLTVTSAQKNPTAFYLCASSSLAAGTDTQYFGPGTRLTVL.

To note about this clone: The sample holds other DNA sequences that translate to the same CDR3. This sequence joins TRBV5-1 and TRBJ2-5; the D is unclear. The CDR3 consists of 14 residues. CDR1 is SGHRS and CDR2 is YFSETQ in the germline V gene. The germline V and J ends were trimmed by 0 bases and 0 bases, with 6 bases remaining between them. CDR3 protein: CASSLGQYQETQYF. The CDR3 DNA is TGCGCCAGCAGCTTGGGGCAGTACCAAGAGACCCAGTACTTC.

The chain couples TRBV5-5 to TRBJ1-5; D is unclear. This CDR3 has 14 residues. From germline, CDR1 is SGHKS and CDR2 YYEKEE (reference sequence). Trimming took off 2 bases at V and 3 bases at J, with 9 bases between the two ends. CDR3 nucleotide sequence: TGTGCCAGCAGCTTCCCGGGGTTCAATCAGCCCCAGCATTTT. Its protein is CASSFPGFNQPQHF.

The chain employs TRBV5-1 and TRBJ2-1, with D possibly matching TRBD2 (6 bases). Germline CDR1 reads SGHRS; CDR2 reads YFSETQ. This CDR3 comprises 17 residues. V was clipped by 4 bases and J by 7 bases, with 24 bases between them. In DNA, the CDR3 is TGCGCCAGCAGCCTATTAGCGGCGGGGTGGGCTGGAAATGAGCAGTTCTTC. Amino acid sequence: CASSLLAAGWAGNEQFF.

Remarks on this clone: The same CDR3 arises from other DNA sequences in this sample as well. CDR3 DNA sequence: TGTGCCAGTCGAGGGGCGTACGAGCAGTACTTC. This sequence encodes CASRGAYEQYF. The chain combines TRBV27 with TRBJ2-7; D assignment may be TRBD1 or TRBD2 (5 bases each). V shed 9 bases and J shed 4 bases, with 10 bases lying between them. The CDR3 runs to 11 residues. Looked up from germline, CDR1 is MNHEY and CDR2 is SMNVEV (reference sequence).

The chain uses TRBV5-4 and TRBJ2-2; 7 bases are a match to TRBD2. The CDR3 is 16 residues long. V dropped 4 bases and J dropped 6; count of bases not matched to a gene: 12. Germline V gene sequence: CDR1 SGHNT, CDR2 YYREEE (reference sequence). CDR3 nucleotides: TGTGCCAGCAGCCCGCGGGGAGGGAGCAGCTCCGGGGAGCTGTTTTTT. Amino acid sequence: CASSPRGGSSSGELFF.

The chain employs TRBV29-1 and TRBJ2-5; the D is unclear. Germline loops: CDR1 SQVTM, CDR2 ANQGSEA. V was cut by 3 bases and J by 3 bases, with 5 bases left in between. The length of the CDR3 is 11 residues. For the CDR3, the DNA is TGCAGCGTTGATCCCAAAGAGACCCAGTACTTC. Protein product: CSVDPKETQYF.

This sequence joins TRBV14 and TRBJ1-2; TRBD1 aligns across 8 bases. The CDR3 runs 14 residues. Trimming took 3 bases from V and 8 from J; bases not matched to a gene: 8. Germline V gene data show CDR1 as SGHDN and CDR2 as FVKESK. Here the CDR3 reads CASSHQGAAGGYTF. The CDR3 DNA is TGTGCCAGCAGCCACCAGGGGGCCGCCGGGGGCTACACCTTC.